These T cell receptor beta chains were read from a single sample in a study of neoadjuvant nivolumab and ipilimumab in lung cancer. Profiled with immunoSEQ multiplex PCR; TCRdb holds only in-frame clones, not every one. There are about 4,300 clones in the sample; 77% occur only once, and roughly 13% lies in the top ten. Sample: adjacent normal lung tissue, taken after neoadjuvant nivolumab, alone or with ipilimumab, at or shortly before surgery. The receptors come from an adult with non-small cell lung cancer. CDR3s include the opening cysteine and the closing phenylalanine or tryptophan. The order of the fields is V gene, D gene, J gene, clone size, CDR3 protein, CDR3 DNA. The D gene is left open where the match is weak. The size field is filled for only some rows; it gives once, few, many or a size class.

TRBV18	-	TRBJ2-7	-	CASSPSLYEQYF	TGTGCCAGCTCCCCCAGCCTCTACGAGCAGTACTTC
TRBV19	-	TRBJ1-5	-	CASTIPQTAGGNQPQHF	TGTGCCAGTACCATACCCCAGACAGCTGGCGGCAATCAGCCCCAGCATTTT
TRBV7-9	TRBD1	TRBJ1-1	-	CASSLGTGGAFF	TGTGCCAGCAGCCTAGGGACAGGTGGTGCTTTCTTT
TRBV4-3	-	TRBJ1-1	-	CASSQDSRGTEAFF	TGCGCCAGCAGCCAAGATTCCAGGGGCACTGAAGCTTTCTTT
TRBV21-1	-	TRBJ1-5	once	CASSGVRVFFQHF	TGTGCCAGCAGCGGAGTCAGGGTTTTCTTCCAGCATTTT
TRBV5-6	-	TRBJ1-1	-	CASQSQGTPTEAFF	TGTGCCAGCCAGAGCCAAGGAACTCCTACTGAAGCTTTCTTT
TRBV18	-	TRBJ1-4	-	CASSPPPGEKLFF	TGTGCCAGCTCACCACCCCCGGGGGAAAAACTGTTTTTT
TRBV19	-	TRBJ2-2	once	CASNLRRGANTGELFF	TGTGCCAGTAACCTCCGGCGGGGCGCGAACACCGGGGAGCTGTTTTTT
TRBV19	TRBD1	TRBJ1-5	-	CASSFEDRGRQPQHF	TGTGCCAGTAGTTTCGAGGACAGGGGAAGACAGCCCCAGCATTTT
TRBV6-5	-	TRBJ1-2	-	CASSYSKTGGEGYTF	TGTGCCAGCAGTTACTCGAAGACTGGGGGCGAGGGCTACACCTTC
TRBV27	-	TRBJ2-3	-	CASSYGQSPLYTQYF	TGTGCCAGCAGCTACGGACAAAGCCCACTTTATACGCAGTATTTT
TRBV29-1	-	TRBJ1-3	-	CSASRGNTIYF	TGCAGCGCTTCACGAGGAAACACCATATATTTT
TRBV18	-	TRBJ1-5	-	CASSSMEVGNQPQHF	TGTGCCAGCTCATCTATGGAGGTTGGGAATCAGCCCCAGCATTTT
TRBV13	-	TRBJ2-2	-	CASSPRLRTETGELFF	TGTGCCAGCAGCCCTCGGCTTCGGACGGAAACCGGGGAGCTGTTTTTT
TRBV6-6	-	TRBJ1-5	-	CASKTDGNNQPQHF	TGTGCCAGCAAAACGGACGGAAACAATCAGCCCCAGCATTTT
TRBV7-9	-	TRBJ1-1	-	CASSLDGLNTEAFF	TGTGCCAGCAGCTTAGACGGGTTGAACACTGAAGCTTTCTTT
TRBV29-1	-	TRBJ2-3	-	CSAKAASISTDTQYF	TGCAGCGCGAAAGCCGCGAGCATCAGCACAGATACGCAGTATTTT
TRBV15	-	TRBJ2-5	-	CATSRDWETQYF	TGTGCCACCAGCAGAGATTGGGAGACCCAGTACTTC
TRBV6-1	-	TRBJ1-5	-	CASSEMPNGNQPQHF	TGTGCCAGCAGTGAAATGCCCAATGGCAATCAGCCCCAGCATTTT
TRBV4-3	-	TRBJ1-2	-	CASSQDQGYINGYTF	TGCGCCAGCAGCCAAGATCAGGGCTATATCAATGGCTACACCTTC
TRBV7-2	TRBD2	TRBJ2-2	few	CASSLVASGNTGELFF	TGTGCCAGCAGCTTAGTGGCTAGCGGGAACACCGGGGAGCTGTTTTTT
TRBV5-6	TRBD2	TRBJ2-3	-	CASSAGTRGTDTQYF	TGTGCCAGCAGCGCCGGGACTAGAGGCACAGATACGCAGTATTTT
TRBV6-1	TRBD1	TRBJ1-2	-	CASSETGGYGYTF	TGTGCCAGCAGTGAAACAGGGGGCTATGGCTACACCTTC
TRBV7-2	TRBD1	TRBJ1-2	once	CASSSSQTGGHGYTF	TGTGCCAGCAGCTCCTCTCAAACAGGGGGCCATGGCTACACCTTC
TRBV11-2	-	TRBJ1-2	-	CASSPLSIGYTF	TGTGCCAGCAGCCCCCTAAGTATAGGCTACACCTTC
TRBV5-1	-	TRBJ2-3	-	CASSLDGGYTDTQYF	TGCGCCAGCAGCTTGGATGGCGGCTACACAGATACGCAGTATTTT
TRBV11-2	-	TRBJ1-2	-	CATSPEGYGYTF	TGTGCCACGTCACCGGAGGGCTATGGCTACACCTTC
TRBV5-1	TRBD1	TRBJ1-1	-	CASSHGQGALTEAFF	TGCGCCAGCAGCCATGGACAGGGAGCGCTCACTGAAGCTTTCTTT
TRBV4-1	-	TRBJ1-2	-	CASSQDRATLYGYTF	TGCGCCAGCAGCCAAGACAGGGCAACGCTATATGGCTACACCTTC
TRBV5-1	TRBD1	TRBJ2-3	-	CASSLARTGGSDTQYF	TGCGCCAGCAGCTTGGCCAGGACAGGGGGCAGCGATACGCAGTATTTT
TRBV5-1	-	TRBJ1-1	-	CASSLYSYNTEAFF	TGCGCCAGCAGCTTATACAGTTACAACACTGAAGCTTTCTTT
TRBV5-1	TRBD2	TRBJ2-3	-	CASSLRPGGGETDTQYF	TGCGCCAGCAGCTTGCGACCTGGCGGGGGTGAGACAGATACGCAGTATTTT
TRBV27	TRBD1	TRBJ1-5	-	CASRRGTGSNQPQHF	TGTGCCAGCAGAAGGGGGACAGGGAGCAATCAGCCCCAGCATTTT
TRBV7-6	-	TRBJ2-1	-	CASSLVEGNNEQFF	TGTGCCAGCAGCTTAGTAGAAGGGAACAATGAGCAGTTCTTC
TRBV28	-	TRBJ1-2	-	CASTPYLNYGYTF	TGTGCCAGCACCCCCTACCTTAACTATGGCTACACCTTC
TRBV7-9	-	TRBJ1-1	-	CASSMPGKDNTEAFF	TGTGCCAGCAGCATGCCAGGAAAAGATAACACTGAAGCTTTCTTT
TRBV2	-	TRBJ2-3	once	CASSELLAGGTQYF	TGTGCCAGCAGTGAACTACTAGCTGGAGGTACGCAGTATTTT
TRBV29-1	TRBD2	TRBJ2-1	-	CSVGTSNYNEQFF	TGCAGCGTTGGGACTAGTAACTACAATGAGCAGTTCTTC
TRBV27	-	TRBJ2-7	-	CASRPTGERSYEQYF	TGTGCCAGCAGACCCACGGGGGAACGCTCCTACGAGCAGTACTTC
TRBV10-3	TRBD1	TRBJ1-6	-	CAISETGGYNSPLHF	TGTGCCATCAGTGAGACAGGGGGCTATAATTCACCCCTCCACTTT
TRBV5-6	-	TRBJ2-1	-	CASSFWTGEQFF	TGTGCCAGCAGCTTTTGGACCGGAGAGCAGTTCTTC
TRBV14	-	TRBJ1-2	-	CASSHRRGTWEGYTF	TGTGCCAGCAGCCACCGCCGAGGGACATGGGAGGGCTACACCTTC
TRBV28	-	TRBJ1-4	once	CASSPPLGGLFF	TGTGCCAGCAGTCCACCTCTCGGCGGACTGTTTTTT
TRBV5-1	TRBD1	TRBJ2-2	-	CASSLVGTGGTGELFF	TGCGCCAGCAGCTTGGTAGGGACAGGGGGCACCGGGGAGCTGTTTTTT
TRBV2	-	TRBJ2-5	-	CASSVNPGRQETQYF	TGTGCCAGCAGTGTTAATCCAGGACGTCAAGAGACCCAGTACTTC
TRBV5-4	TRBD1	TRBJ1-2	-	CASSLEAGGNYGYTF	TGTGCCAGCAGCTTGGAGGCAGGGGGTAACTATGGCTACACCTTC
TRBV5-4	-	TRBJ2-7	-	CASSFGGSSYEQYF	TGTGCCAGCAGCTTTGGAGGGTCCTCCTACGAGCAGTACTTC
TRBV19	-	TRBJ1-5	-	CASTPSGGRNQPQHF	TGTGCCAGTACCCCGAGCGGGGGCCGGAATCAGCCCCAGCATTTT
TRBV5-6	TRBD1	TRBJ2-3	-	CASSLDSGTGTDTQYF	TGTGCCAGCAGCTTGGACTCAGGGACAGGTACAGATACGCAGTATTTT
TRBV6-6	-	TRBJ1-1	-	CASSYINSGYGAFF	TGTGCCAGCAGTTACATAAACTCGGGGTATGGAGCTTTCTTT
TRBV10-2	TRBD1	TRBJ1-1	-	CASSETQGINEAFF	TGCGCCAGCAGTGAGACACAGGGGATAAATGAAGCTTTCTTT
TRBV5-1	-	TRBJ1-5	few	CASSLEGDRPQHF	TGCGCCAGCAGCTTGGAAGGGGATCGGCCCCAGCATTTT
TRBV5-6	-	TRBJ1-2	-	CASRNIDSYGYTF	TGTGCCAGCAGGAACATAGACAGCTATGGCTACACCTTC
TRBV19	-	TRBJ1-5	few	CASSGRMGNQPQHF	TGTGCCAGTAGTGGGCGGATGGGGAATCAGCCCCAGCATTTT
TRBV28	-	TRBJ2-5	-	CASSPSLHQTQYF	TGTGCCAGCAGCCCTTCCTTGCACCAGACCCAGTACTTC
TRBV10-3	-	TRBJ1-2	-	CAISEDGYGYTF	TGTGCCATCAGTGAGGACGGCTATGGCTACACCTTC
TRBV7-2	-	TRBJ2-7	-	CASSSRGAREQYF	TGTGCCAGCAGCTCCCGGGGGGCGAGGGAGCAGTACTTC